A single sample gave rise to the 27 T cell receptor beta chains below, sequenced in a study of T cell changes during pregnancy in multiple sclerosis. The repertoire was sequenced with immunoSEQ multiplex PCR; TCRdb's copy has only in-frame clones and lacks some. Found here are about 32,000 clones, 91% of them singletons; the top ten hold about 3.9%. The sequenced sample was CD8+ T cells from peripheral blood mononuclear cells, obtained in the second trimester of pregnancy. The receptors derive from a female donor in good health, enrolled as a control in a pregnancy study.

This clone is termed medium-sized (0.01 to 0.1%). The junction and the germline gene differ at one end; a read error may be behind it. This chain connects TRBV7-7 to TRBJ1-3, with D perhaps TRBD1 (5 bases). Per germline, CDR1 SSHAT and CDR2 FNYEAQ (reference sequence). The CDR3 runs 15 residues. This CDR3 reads CASRHRSGDWDTIYF. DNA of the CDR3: TGTGCTAGCAGACACAGGTCCGGTGACTGGGACACCATATATTTT.

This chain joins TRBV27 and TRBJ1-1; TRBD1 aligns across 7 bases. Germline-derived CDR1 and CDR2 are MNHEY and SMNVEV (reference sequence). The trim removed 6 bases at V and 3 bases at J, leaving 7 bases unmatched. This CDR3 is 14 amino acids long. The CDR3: CASRTGVSDTEAFF. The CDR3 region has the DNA TGTGCCAGCAGAACAGGGGTCTCTGACACTGAAGCTTTCTTT.

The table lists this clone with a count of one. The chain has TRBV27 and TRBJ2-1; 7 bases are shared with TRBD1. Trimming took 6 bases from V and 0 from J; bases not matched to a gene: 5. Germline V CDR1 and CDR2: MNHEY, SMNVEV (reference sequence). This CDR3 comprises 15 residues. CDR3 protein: CASSQTGASYNEQFF. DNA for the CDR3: TGTGCCAGCAGCCAAACAGGGGCCTCCTACAATGAGCAGTTCTTC.

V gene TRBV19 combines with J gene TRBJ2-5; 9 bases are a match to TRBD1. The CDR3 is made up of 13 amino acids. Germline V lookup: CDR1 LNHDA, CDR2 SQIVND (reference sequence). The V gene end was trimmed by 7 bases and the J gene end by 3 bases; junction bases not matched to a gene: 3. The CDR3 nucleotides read TGTGCCAGTACCCGACAGGGGGAAGAGACCCAGTACTTC. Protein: CASTRQGEETQYF.

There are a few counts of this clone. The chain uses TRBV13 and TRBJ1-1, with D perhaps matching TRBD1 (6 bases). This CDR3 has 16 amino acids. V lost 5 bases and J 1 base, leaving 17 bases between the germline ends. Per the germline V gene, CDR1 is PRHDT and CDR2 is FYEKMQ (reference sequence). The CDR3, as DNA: TGTGCCAGCAGCCATTTCTCTGGGGGCCCGAACACTGAAGCTTTCTTT. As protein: CASSHFSGGPNTEAFF.

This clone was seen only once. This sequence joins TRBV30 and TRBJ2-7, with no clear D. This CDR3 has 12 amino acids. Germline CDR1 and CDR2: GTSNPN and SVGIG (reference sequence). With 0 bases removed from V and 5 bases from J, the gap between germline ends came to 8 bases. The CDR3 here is CAWSVMSNEQYF. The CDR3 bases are TGTGCCTGGAGTGTAATGAGTAACGAGCAGTACTTC.

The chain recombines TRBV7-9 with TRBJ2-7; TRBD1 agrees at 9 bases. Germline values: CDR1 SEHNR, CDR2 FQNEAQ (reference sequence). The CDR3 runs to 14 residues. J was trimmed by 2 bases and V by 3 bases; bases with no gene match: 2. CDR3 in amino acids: CASSLGTGTYEQYF. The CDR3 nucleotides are TGTGCCAGCAGCTTGGGGACAGGGACCTACGAGCAGTACTTC.

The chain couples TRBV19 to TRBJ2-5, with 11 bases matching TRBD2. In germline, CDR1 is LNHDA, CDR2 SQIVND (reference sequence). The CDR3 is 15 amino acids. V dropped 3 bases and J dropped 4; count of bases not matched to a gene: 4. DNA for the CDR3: TGTGCCAGTAGTATTACTAGCGGGGGAAGAGAGACCCAGTACTTC. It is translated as CASSITSGGRETQYF.

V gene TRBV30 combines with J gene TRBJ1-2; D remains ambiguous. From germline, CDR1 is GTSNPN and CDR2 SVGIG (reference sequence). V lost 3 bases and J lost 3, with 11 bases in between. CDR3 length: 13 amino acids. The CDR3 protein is CAWRESGDYGYTF. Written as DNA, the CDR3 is TGTGCCTGGAGGGAAAGCGGGGACTATGGCTACACCTTC. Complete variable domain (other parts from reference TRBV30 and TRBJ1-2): SQTIHQWPATLVQPVGSPLSLECTVEGTSNPNLYWYRQAAGRGLQLLFYSVGIGQISSEVPQNLSASRPQDRQFILSSKKLLLSDSGFYLCAWRESGDYGYTFGSGTRLTVV.

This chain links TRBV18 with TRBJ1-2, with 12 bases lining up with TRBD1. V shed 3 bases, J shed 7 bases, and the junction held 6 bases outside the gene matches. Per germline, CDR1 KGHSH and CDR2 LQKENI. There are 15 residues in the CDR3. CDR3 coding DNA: TGTGCCAGCTCACCTGCTGGGACAGGGGGCATTGGCTACACCTTC. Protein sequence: CASSPAGTGGIGYTF.

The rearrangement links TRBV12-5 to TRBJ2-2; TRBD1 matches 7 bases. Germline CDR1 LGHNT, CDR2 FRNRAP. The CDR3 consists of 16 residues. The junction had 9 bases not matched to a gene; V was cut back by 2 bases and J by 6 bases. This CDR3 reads CASGLPMTGSAGELFF. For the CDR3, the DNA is TGTGCTAGTGGTTTGCCAATGACAGGGTCGGCCGGGGAGCTGTTTTTT.

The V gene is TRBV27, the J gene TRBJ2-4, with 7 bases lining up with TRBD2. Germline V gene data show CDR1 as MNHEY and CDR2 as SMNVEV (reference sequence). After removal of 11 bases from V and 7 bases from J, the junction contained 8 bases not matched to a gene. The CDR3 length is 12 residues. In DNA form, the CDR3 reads TGTGCCGTTGGGGCCGGGGGGAACATTCAGTACTTC. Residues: CAVGAGGNIQYF.

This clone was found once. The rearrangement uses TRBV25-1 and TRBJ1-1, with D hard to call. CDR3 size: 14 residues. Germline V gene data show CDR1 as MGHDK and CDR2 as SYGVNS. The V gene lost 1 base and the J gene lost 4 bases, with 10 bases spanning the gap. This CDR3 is CASSESPTGTEAFF. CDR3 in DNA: TGTGCCAGCAGTGAATCCCCCACCGGCACTGAAGCTTTCTTT.

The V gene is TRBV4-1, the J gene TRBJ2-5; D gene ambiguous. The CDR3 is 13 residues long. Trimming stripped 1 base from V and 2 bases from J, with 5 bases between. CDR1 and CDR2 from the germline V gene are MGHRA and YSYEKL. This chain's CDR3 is CASSQAIQETQYF. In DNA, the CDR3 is TGCGCCAGCAGCCAAGCCATTCAAGAGACCCAGTACTTC.

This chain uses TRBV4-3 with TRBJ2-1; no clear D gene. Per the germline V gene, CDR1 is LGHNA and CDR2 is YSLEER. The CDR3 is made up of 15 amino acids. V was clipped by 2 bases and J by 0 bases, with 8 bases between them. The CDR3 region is CASSQNLNSYNEQFF. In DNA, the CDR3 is TGCGCCAGCAGCCAAAATCTAAACTCCTACAATGAGCAGTTCTTC.

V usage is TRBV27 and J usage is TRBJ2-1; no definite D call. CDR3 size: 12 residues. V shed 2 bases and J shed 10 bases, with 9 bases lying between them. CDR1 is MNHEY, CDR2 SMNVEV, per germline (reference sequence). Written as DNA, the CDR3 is TGTGCCAGCAGTTTAATCGGGTCCGAGCAGTTCTTC. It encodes CASSLIGSEQFF.

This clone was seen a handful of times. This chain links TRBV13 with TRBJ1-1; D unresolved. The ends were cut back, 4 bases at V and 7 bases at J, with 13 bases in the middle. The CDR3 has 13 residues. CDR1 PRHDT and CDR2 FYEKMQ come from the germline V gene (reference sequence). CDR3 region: CASSYSGLSEAFF. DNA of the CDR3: TGTGCCAGCAGCTACAGCGGGCTCAGTGAAGCTTTCTTT.

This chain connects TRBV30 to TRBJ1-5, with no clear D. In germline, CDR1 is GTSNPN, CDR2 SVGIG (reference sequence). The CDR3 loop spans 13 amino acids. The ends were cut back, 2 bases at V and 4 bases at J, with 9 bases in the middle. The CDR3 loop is CAWSIESNQPQHF. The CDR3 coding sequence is TGTGCCTGGAGTATCGAGAGTAATCAGCCCCAGCATTTT.

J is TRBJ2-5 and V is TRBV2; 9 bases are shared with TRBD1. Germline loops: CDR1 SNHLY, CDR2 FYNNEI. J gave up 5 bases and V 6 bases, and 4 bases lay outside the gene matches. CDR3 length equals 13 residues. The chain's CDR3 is CASRDRGKETQYF. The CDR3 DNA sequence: TGTGCCAGCAGGGACAGGGGTAAGGAGACCCAGTACTTC.

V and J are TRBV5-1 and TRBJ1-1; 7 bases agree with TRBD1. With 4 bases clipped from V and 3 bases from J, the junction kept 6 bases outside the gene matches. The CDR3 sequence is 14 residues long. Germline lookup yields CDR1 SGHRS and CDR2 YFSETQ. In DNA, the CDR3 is TGCGCCAGCAGCCAGGGACAGATAGACACTGAAGCTTTCTTT. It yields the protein CASSQGQIDTEAFF. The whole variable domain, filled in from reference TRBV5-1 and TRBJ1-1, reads KAGVTQTPRYLIKTRGQQVTLSCSPISGHRSVSWYQQTPGQGLQFLFEYFSETQRNKGNFPGRFSGRQFSNSRSEMNVSTLELGDSALYLCASSQGQIDTEAFFGQGTRLTVV.

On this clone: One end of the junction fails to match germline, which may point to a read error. This chain's CDR3 is CASSVDRLGVHNQPQHF. The CDR3 DNA is TGTGCCAGTAGTGTAGATCGGTTAGGGGTCCACAATCAGCCCCAGCATTTT. The rearrangement uses TRBV19 and TRBJ1-5, with D tentatively TRBD1 (5 bases). This CDR3 region has 17 residues. The germline V gene has CDR1 LNHDA and CDR2 SQIVND (reference sequence).

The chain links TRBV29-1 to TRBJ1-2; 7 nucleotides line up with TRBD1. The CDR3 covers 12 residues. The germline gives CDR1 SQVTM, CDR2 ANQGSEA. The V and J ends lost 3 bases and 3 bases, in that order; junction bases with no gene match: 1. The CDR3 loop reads CSVDTGDYGYTF. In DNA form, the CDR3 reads TGCAGCGTTGATACAGGGGACTATGGCTACACCTTC.

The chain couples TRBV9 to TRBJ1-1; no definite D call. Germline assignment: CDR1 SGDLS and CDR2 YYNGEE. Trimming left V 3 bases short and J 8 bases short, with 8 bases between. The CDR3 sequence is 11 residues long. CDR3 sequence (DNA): TGTGCCAGCAGCGCAGGATCGGAAGCTTTCTTT. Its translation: CASSAGSEAFF.

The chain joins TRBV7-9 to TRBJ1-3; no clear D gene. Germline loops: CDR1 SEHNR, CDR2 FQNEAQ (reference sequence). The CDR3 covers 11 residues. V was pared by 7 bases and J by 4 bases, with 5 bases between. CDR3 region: CASTSGNTIYF. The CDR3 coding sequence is TGTGCCAGCACTTCGGGAAACACCATATATTTT. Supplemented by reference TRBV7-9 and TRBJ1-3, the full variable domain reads DTGVSQNPRHKITKRGQNVTFRCDPISEHNRLYWYRQTLGQGPEFLTYFQNEAQLEKSRLLSDRFSAERPKGSFSTLEIQRTEQGDSAMYLCASTSGNTIYFGEGSWLTVV.

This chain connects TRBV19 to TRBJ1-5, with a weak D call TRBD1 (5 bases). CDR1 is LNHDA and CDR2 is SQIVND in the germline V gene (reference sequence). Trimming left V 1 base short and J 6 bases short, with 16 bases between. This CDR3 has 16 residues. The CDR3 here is CASSIGTRLLSQPQHF. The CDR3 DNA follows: TGTGCCAGTAGTATAGGGACACGGTTGTTGAGTCAGCCCCAGCATTTT. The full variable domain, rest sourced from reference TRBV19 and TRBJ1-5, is DGGITQSPKYLFRKEGQNVTLSCEQNLNHDAMYWYRQDPGQGLRLIYYSQIVNDFQKGDIAEGYSVSREKKESFPLTVTSAQKNPTAFYLCASSIGTRLLSQPQHFGDGTRLSIL.

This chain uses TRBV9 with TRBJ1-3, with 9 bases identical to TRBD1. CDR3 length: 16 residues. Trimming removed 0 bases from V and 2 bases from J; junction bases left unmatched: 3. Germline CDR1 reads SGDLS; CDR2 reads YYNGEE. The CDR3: CASSVAGTGPGNTIYF. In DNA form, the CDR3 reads TGTGCCAGCAGCGTAGCCGGGACAGGGCCTGGAAACACCATATATTTT.

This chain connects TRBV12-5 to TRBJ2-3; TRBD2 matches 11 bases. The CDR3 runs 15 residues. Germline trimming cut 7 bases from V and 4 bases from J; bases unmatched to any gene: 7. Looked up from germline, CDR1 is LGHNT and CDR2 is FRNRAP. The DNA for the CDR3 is TGTGCTAGTGCCCCTAGCGGGGGGTCAGCAGATACGCAGTATTTT. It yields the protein CASAPSGGSADTQYF.